The present TCR beta chain was sequenced within a study of shared clonotypes between healthy human individuals. The germline V gene has CDR1 SGHVS and CDR2 FQNEAQ. Trimming shortened V by 0 bases and J by 1 base, and 3 bases separated the two germline ends. The CDR3 length is 13 residues. Clones were read by immunoSEQ multiplex PCR, and TCRdb kept only the in-frame ones, dropping some. Of around 550,000 clones listed, 90% to 96% are singletons. This rearrangement joins TRBV7-8 to TRBJ1-1; D unresolved. The source material was naive CD4+ T cells sorted from blood. Specified subset: CD45RA+ positively selected. This TCR was recovered from a woman between 25 and 40 years old in good health. CDR3 DNA: TGTGCCAGCAGCTTAGCGCGGAACACTGAAGCTTTCTTT. Translated: CASSLARNTEAFF.